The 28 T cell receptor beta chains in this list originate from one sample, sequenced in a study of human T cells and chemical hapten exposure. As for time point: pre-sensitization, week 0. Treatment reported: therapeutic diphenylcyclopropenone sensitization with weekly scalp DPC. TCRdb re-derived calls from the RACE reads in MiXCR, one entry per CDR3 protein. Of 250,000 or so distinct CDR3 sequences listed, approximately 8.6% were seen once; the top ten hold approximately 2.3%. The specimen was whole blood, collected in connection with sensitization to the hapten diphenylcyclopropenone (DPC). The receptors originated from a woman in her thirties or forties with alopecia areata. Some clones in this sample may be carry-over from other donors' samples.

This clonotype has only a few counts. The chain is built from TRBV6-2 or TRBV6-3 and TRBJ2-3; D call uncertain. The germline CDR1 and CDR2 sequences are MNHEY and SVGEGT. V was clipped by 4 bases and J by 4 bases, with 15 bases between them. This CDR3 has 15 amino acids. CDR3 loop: CASSSRSTTADTQYF. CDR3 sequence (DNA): TGTGCCAGCAGTTCTAGATCGACAACCGCAGATACGCAGTATTTT.

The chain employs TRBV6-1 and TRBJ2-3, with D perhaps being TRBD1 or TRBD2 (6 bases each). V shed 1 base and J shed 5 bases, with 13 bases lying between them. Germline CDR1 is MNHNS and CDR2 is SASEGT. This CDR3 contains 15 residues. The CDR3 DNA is TGTGCCAGCAGTGAAGTCCGGGGGCGGAGAGATACGCAGTATTTT. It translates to CASSEVRGRRDTQYF.

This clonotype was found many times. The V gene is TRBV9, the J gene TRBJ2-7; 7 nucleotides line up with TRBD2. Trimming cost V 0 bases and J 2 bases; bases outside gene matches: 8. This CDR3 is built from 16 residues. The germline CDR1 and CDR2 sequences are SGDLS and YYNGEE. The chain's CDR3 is CASSVDSKRGTYEQYF. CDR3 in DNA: TGTGCCAGCAGCGTAGATTCGAAGCGGGGCACCTACGAGCAGTACTTC.

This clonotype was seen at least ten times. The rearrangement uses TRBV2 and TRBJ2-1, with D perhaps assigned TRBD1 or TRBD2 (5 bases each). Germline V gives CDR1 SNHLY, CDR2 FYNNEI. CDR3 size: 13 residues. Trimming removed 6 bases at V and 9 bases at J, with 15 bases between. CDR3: CASSWTERGEQFF. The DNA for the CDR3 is TGTGCCAGCAGCTGGACTGAGAGGGGTGAGCAGTTCTTC.

The CDR3: CSARVGVRNQPQHF. For the CDR3, the DNA is TGCAGTGCTAGAGTGGGGGTTCGGAATCAGCCCCAGCATTTT. The chain has TRBV20-1 and TRBJ1-5, with a weak D call TRBD1 (5 bases). This CDR3 spans 14 amino acids. Germline V gives CDR1 DFQATT, CDR2 SNEGSKA (reference sequence). V dropped 1 base and J dropped 4 bases, with 11 bases sitting between them.

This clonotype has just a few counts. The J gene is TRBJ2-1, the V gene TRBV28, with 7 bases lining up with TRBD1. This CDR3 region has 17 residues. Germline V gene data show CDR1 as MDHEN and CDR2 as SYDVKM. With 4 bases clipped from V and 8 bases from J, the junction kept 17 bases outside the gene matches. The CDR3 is CASSSSRTGPMSHEQFF. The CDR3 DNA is TGTGCCAGCAGTTCCTCCAGGACAGGACCGATGAGCCATGAGCAGTTCTTC.

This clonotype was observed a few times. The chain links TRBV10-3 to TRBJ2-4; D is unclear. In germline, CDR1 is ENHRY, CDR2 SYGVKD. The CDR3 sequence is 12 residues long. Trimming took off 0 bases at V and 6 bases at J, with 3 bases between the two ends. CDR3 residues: CAISESGNIQYF. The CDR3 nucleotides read TGTGCCATCAGTGAGTCGGGAAACATTCAGTACTTC.

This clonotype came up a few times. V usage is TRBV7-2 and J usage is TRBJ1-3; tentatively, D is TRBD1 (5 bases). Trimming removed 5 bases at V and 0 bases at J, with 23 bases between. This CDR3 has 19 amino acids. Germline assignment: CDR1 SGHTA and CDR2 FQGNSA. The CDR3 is CASSPAGWLGGDSGNTIYF. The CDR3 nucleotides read TGTGCCAGCAGCCCCGCCGGTTGGTTAGGAGGGGACTCTGGAAACACCATATATTTT.

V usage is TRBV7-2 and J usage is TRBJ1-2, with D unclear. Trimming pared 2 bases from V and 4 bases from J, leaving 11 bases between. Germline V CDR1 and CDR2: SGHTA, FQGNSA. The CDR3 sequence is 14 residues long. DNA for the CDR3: TGTGCCAGCAGCTTATCATTAGGTCTCTATGGCTACACCTTC. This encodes CASSLSLGLYGYTF.

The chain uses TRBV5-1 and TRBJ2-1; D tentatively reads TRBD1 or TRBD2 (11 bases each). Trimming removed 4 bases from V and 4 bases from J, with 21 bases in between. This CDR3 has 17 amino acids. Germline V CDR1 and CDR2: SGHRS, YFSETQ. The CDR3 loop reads CASSGTGGLAAYNEQFF. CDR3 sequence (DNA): TGCGCCAGCAGCGGGACAGGGGGACTAGCGGCTTACAATGAGCAGTTCTTC.

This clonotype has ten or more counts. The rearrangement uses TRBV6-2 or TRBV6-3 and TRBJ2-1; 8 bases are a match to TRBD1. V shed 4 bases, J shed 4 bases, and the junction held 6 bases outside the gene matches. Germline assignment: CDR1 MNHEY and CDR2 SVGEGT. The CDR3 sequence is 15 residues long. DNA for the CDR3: TGTGCCAGCAGTTTAGGCAGGGGGCAGTACAATGAGCAGTTCTTC. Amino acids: CASSLGRGQYNEQFF.

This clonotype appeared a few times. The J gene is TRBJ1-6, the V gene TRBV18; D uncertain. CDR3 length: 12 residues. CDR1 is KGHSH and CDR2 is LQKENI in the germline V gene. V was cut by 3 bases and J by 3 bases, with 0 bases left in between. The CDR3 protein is CASSPYNSPLHF. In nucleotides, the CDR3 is TGTGCCAGCTCACCCTATAATTCACCCCTCCACTTT.

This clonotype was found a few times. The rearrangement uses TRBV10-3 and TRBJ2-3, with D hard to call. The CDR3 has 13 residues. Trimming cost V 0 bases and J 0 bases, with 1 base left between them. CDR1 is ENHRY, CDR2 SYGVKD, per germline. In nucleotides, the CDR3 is TGTGCCATCAGTGAGTCAAGCACAGATACGCAGTATTTT. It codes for CAISESSTDTQYF.

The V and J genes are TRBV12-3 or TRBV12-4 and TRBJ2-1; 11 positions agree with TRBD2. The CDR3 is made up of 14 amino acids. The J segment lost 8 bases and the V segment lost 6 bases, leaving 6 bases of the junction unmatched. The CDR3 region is CASRSSGRAYEQFF. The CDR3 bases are TGTGCCAGCAGAAGTAGCGGGAGGGCATATGAGCAGTTCTTC.

The CDR3 region has the DNA TGTGCCAGCAGTTACGGAGGCGCCCTGGGGCCTGATACGCAGTATTTT. Translating it yields CASSYGGALGPDTQYF. V and J are TRBV6-5 and TRBJ2-3, with D perhaps given as TRBD1 or TRBD2 (5 bases each). V was clipped by 2 bases and J by 6 bases, with 18 bases between them. This CDR3 comprises 16 residues. Germline values: CDR1 MNHEY, CDR2 SVGAGI.

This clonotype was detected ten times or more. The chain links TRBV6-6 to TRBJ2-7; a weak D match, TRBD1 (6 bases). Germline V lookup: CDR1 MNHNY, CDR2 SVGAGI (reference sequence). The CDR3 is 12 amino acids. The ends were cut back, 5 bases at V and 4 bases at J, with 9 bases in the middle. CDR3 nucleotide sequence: TGTGCCAGCAGTCAACAGGGATACGAGCAGTACTTC. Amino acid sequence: CASSQQGYEQYF.

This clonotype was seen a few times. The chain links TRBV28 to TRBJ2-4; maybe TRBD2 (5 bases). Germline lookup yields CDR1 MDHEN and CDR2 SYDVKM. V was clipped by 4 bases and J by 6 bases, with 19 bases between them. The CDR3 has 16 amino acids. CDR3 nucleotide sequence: TGTGCCAGCAGTTCTCCCGGCCGGGATGGGGTAAACATTCAGTACTTC. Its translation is CASSSPGRDGVNIQYF.

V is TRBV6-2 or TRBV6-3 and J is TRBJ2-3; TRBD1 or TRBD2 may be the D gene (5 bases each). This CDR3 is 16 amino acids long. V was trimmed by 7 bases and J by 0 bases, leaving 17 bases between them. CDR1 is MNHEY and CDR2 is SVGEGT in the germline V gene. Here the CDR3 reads CASIRTGTGSTDTQYF. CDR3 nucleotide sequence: TGTGCCAGCATCCGCACCGGGACGGGAAGCACAGATACGCAGTATTTT.

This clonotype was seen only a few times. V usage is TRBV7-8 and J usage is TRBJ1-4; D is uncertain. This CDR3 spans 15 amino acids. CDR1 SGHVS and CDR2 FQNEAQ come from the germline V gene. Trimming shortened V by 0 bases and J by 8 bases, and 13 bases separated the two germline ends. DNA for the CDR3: TGTGCCAGCAGCTTAGCCCCCCTCAACGCGGAAAAACTGTTTTTT. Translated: CASSLAPLNAEKLFF.

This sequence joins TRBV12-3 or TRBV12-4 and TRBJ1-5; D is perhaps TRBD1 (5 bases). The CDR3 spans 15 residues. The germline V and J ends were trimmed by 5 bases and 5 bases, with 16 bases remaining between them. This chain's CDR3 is CASSGGGSSYQPQHF. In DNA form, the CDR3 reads TGTGCCAGCAGTGGGGGTGGCTCCTCCTATCAGCCCCAGCATTTT.

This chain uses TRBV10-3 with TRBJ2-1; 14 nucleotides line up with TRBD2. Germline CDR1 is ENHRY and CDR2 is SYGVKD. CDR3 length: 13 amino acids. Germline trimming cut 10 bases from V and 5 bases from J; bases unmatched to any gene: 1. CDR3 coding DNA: TGTGCCACGGGACTAGCGGGAGACAATGAGCAGTTCTTC. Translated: CATGLAGDNEQFF.

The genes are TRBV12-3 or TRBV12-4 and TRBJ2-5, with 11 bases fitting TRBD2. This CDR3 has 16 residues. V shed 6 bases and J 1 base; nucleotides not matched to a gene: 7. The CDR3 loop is CASSRPGTSGQETQYF. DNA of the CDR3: TGTGCCAGCAGCCGCCCCGGGACTAGCGGCCAAGAGACCCAGTACTTC.

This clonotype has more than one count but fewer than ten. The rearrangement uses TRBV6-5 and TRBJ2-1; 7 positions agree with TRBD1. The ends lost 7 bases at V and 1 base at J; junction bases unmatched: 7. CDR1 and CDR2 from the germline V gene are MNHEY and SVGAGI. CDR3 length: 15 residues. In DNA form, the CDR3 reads TGTGCCAGCACTAGGACAGGAACGTCCTACAATGAGCAGTTCTTC. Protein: CASTRTGTSYNEQFF.

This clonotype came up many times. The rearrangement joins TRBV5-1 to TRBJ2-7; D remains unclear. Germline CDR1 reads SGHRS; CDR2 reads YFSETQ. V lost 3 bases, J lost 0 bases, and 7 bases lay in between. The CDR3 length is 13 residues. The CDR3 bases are TGCGCCAGCAGCTACGTAGCCTCCTACGAGCAGTACTTC. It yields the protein CASSYVASYEQYF.

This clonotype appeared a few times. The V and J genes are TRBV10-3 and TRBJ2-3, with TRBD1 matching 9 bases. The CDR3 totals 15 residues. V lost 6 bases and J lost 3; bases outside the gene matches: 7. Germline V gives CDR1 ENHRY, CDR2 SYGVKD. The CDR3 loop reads CAISMDRGNTDTQYF. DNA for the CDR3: TGTGCCATCAGCATGGACAGGGGAAATACAGATACGCAGTATTTT.

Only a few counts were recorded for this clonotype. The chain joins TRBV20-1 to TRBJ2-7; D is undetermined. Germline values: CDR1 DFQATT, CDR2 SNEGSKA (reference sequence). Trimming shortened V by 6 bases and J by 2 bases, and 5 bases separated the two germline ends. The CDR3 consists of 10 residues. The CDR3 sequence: CSASTYEQYF. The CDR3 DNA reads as TGCAGTGCCTCCACCTACGAGCAGTACTTC.

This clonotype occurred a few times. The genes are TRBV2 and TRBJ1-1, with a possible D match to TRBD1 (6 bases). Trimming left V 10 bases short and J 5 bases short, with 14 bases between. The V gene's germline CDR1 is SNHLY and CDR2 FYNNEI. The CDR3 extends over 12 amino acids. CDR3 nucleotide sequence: TGTGCCATCGGAGGGGGGTTAACTGAAGCTTTCTTT. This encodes CAIGGGLTEAFF.

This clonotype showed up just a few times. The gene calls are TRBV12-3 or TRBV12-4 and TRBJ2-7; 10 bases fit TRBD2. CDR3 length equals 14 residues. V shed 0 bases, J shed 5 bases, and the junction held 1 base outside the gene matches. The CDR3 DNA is TGTGCCAGCAGTTTAGCGCTAGCGGGAGACGAGCAGTACTTC. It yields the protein CASSLALAGDEQYF.